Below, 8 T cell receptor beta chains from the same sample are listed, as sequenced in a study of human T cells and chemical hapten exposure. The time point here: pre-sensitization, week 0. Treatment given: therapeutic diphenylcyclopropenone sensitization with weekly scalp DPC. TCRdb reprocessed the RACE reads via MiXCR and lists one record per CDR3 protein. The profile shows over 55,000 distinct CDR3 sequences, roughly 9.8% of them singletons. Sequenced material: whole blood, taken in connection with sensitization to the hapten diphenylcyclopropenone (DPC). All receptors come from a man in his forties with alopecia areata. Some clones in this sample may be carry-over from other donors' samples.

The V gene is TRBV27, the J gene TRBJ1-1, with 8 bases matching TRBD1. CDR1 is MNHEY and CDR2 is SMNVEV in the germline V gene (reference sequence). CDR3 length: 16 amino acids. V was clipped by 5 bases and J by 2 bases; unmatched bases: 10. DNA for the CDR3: TGTGCCAGCAGTCCTCGATCGACAGGGGTTAACACTGAAGCTTTCTTT. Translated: CASSPRSTGVNTEAFF.

As DNA, the CDR3 is TGTGCCAGCAGCCCCTATAGGAACACTGAAGCTTTCTTT. Translation gives CASSPYRNTEAFF. The gene calls are TRBV14 and TRBJ1-1; no clear D gene. This CDR3 contains 13 residues. Trimming left V 4 bases short and J 1 base short, with 7 bases between. Germline V gives CDR1 SGHDN, CDR2 FVKESK.

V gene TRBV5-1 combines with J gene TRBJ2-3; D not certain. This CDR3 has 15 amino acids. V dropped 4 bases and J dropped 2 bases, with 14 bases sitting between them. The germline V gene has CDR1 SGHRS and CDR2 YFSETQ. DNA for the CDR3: TGCGCCAGCAGCGGTCCGGGCGGCGTCACAGATACGCAGTATTTT. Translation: CASSGPGGVTDTQYF.

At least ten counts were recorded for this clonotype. The chain's CDR3 is CASSYIGTDTQYF. CDR3 DNA: TGTGCCAGCAGTTACATCGGCACAGATACGCAGTATTTT. The chain links TRBV6-2 or TRBV6-3 to TRBJ2-3; D call uncertain. Germline V lookup: CDR1 MNHEY, CDR2 SVGEGT. Trimming shortened V by 2 bases and J by 1 base, and 4 bases separated the two germline ends. The CDR3 is 13 amino acids.

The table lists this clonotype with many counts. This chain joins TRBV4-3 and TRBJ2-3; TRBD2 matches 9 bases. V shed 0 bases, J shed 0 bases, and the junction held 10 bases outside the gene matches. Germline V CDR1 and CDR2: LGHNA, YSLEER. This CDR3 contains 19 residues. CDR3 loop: CASSQDRLAGRLSTDTQYF. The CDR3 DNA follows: TGCGCCAGCAGCCAAGATCGGCTAGCGGGACGCTTAAGCACAGATACGCAGTATTTT.

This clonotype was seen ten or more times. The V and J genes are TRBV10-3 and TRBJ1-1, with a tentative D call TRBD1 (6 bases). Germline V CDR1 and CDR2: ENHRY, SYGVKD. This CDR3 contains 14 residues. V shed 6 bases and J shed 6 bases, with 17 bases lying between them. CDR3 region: CAIRPDTGRSEAFF. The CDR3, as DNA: TGTGCCATCAGGCCGGACACAGGGAGATCTGAAGCTTTCTTT.

The CDR3, as DNA: TGTGCCAGCAGCCGGGAGCGGGAGTTTGATACGCAGTATTTT. Translated: CASSREREFDTQYF. This chain joins TRBV4-2 and TRBJ2-3; 8 nucleotides align to TRBD2. Germline-derived CDR1 and CDR2 are LGHNA and YNFKEQ. V shed 4 bases and J 6 bases; nucleotides not matched to a gene: 6. This CDR3 spans 14 amino acids.

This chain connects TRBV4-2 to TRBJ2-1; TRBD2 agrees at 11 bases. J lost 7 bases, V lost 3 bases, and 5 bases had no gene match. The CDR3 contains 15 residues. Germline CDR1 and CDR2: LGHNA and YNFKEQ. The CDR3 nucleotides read TGTGCCAGCAGCCATCTAGCGGGAGGAAGGAATGAGCAGTTCTTC. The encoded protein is CASSHLAGGRNEQFF.